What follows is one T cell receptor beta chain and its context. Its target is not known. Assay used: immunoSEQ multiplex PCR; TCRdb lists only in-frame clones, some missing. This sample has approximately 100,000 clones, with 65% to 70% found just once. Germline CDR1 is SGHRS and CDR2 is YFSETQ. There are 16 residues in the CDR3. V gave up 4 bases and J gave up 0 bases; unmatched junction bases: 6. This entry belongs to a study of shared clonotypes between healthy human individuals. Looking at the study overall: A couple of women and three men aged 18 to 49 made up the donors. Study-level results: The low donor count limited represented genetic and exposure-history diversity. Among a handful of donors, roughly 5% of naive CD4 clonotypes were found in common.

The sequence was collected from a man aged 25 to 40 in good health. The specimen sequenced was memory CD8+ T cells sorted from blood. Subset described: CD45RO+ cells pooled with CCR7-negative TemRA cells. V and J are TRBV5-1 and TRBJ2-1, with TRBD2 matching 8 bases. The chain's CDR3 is CASSPRGGSSYNEQFF. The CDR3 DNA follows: TGCGCCAGCAGCCCACGCGGGGGGAGCTCCTACAATGAGCAGTTCTTC.